This TCR beta chain comes out of a study of CD8+ T cells in alopecia areata. Treatment indicated: oral pan-JAK inhibitor, 5-10 mg twice daily. Germline lookup yields CDR1 MGHRA and CDR2 YSYEKL. V lost 4 bases to trimming and J lost 0 bases, with 19 bases between them. CDR3 size: 19 residues. Following extraction, RNA underwent reverse transcription to cDNA, which served as the sequencing template. The data were produced by immunoSEQ multiplex PCR, yet TCRdb's version contains in-frame clones alone and is incomplete. The sample has some 120,000 clones, about 59% seen once. Material: CD4+ T cells sorted from blood, obtained at week 4, from a patient treated with tofacitinib. The TCR was taken from a human donor with alopecia areata. The V call is TRBV4-1, the J call TRBJ2-6; D is possibly TRBD1 (6 bases). In DNA, the CDR3 is TGCGCCAGCAGCCGTTTGTCGGACAGTCTGAGCTCTGGGGCCAACGTCCTGACTTTC. This sequence encodes CASSRLSDSLSSGANVLTF.